The 32 T cell receptor beta chains given below trace back to one sample, sequenced in a study of CD8+CD57+ T cells in acquired aplastic anemia. TCR beta VDJ and CDR3 were profiled, and genomic DNA was the template. MiXCR, run by TCRdb on the reads, gives a single entry per CDR3 protein. The sample includes approximately 98,000 distinct CDR3 sequences, roughly 51% of them seen just once. The sequenced sample consisted of sorted CD4+, CD8+, or CD8+CD57+ T cells (not recorded which) from PBMCs. These receptors were obtained from a human donor in good health, serving as a control.

This chain uses TRBV11-2 with TRBJ2-7; 15 bases map to TRBD2. V dropped 4 bases and J dropped 1; count of bases not matched to a gene: 8. From germline, CDR1 is SGHAT and CDR2 FQNNGV. This CDR3 spans 18 amino acids. CDR3 protein: CASSSWTSGRARSYEQYF. The CDR3 region has the DNA TGTGCCAGCAGCTCCTGGACTAGCGGGAGGGCTAGGTCCTACGAGCAGTACTTC.

This chain connects TRBV27 to TRBJ1-1; D is uncertain. Germline V gene lookup returns CDR1 MNHEY and CDR2 SMNVEV (reference sequence). This CDR3 region has 14 residues. Deletions cut 5 bases from V and 1 base from J, with 11 bases between. CDR3 sequence reads: CASSTQLANTEAFF. The CDR3 region has the DNA TGTGCCAGCAGTACCCAATTGGCGAACACTGAAGCTTTCTTT.

This clonotype has only one observation. The rearrangement links TRBV25-1 to TRBJ2-7, with 10 bases fitting TRBD1. Germline CDR1 is MGHDK and CDR2 is SYGVNS. V lost 1 base and J lost 6; bases outside the gene matches: 12. The length of the CDR3 is 17 residues. This chain's CDR3 is CASSEWGTGALGREQYF. CDR3 sequence (DNA): TGTGCCAGCAGTGAATGGGGGACAGGGGCCTTGGGGCGCGAGCAGTACTTC.

This clonotype was observed once. The rearrangement uses TRBV14 and TRBJ2-7, with 11 nucleotides matching TRBD1. From germline, CDR1 is SGHDN and CDR2 FVKESK. V dropped 3 bases and J dropped 3; count of bases not matched to a gene: 4. The CDR3 has 15 residues. CDR3 region: CASSQLGQGGYEQYF. The CDR3 DNA follows: TGTGCCAGCAGCCAGTTGGGACAGGGGGGCTACGAGCAGTACTTC. The full variable domain, in which reference TRBV14 and TRBJ2-7 provide the parts outside the CDR3, is EAGVTQFPSHSVIEKGQTVTLRCDPISGHDNLYWYRRVMGKEIKFLLHFVKESKQDESGMPNNRFLAERTGGTYSTLKVQPAELEDSGVYFCASSQLGQGGYEQYFGPGTRLTVT.

This chain uses TRBV10-2 with TRBJ1-1; D may be TRBD1 (5 bases). Per the germline V gene, CDR1 is WSHSY and CDR2 is SAAADI. V was clipped by 7 bases and J by 6 bases, with 21 bases between them. The CDR3 loop spans 15 amino acids. This CDR3 reads CASTAGVTGGAEAFF. CDR3 bases: TGCGCCAGCACCGCCGGGGTGACGGGAGGGGCTGAAGCTTTCTTT.

The rearrangement links TRBV29-1 to TRBJ1-1, with D unclear. The ends were cut back, 0 bases at V and 4 bases at J, with 12 bases in the middle. The CDR3 has 14 amino acids. CDR1 SQVTM and CDR2 ANQGSEA come from the germline V gene. CDR3 sequence: CSVEDWARPTEAFF. In DNA form, the CDR3 reads TGCAGCGTTGAAGATTGGGCCCGTCCCACTGAAGCTTTCTTT.

This clonotype was detected many times. The chain has TRBV6-5 and TRBJ2-7; D call uncertain. V was pared by 0 bases and J by 0 bases, with 12 bases between. The CDR3 consists of 16 residues. Germline assignment: CDR1 MNHEY and CDR2 SVGAGI. The CDR3: CASSYSGQSSSYEQYF. The CDR3 nucleotides are TGTGCCAGCAGTTACTCGGGTCAGAGTAGCTCCTACGAGCAGTACTTC.

The rearrangement uses TRBV29-1 and TRBJ1-2; D is perhaps TRBD1 (5 bases). This CDR3 contains 12 residues. Per the germline V gene, CDR1 is SQVTM and CDR2 is ANQGSEA. Trimming took 6 bases from V and 0 from J, leaving 8 bases between them. The CDR3 loop reads CSVGGANYGYTF. The CDR3 nucleotides read TGCAGCGTCGGGGGGGCTAACTATGGCTACACCTTC.

J is TRBJ2-1 and V is TRBV10-3; 13 bases are a match to TRBD2. CDR3 length equals 18 residues. Germline lookup yields CDR1 ENHRY and CDR2 SYGVKD. The V gene end was trimmed by 6 bases and the J gene end by 8 bases; junction bases not matched to a gene: 16. The CDR3 DNA sequence: TGTGCCATCAGCGAAACTAGCGGGGGGGCCGAAGGGGTCGATGAGCAGTTCTTC. It is translated as CAISETSGGAEGVDEQFF.

The V call is TRBV15, the J call TRBJ1-3; D uncertain. CDR1 is LNHNV and CDR2 is YYDKDF in the germline V gene (reference sequence). Trimming took off 0 bases at V and 2 bases at J, with 11 bases between the two ends. The CDR3 extends over 16 amino acids. The CDR3 DNA reads as TGTGCCACCAGCAGAGATCGGGTCGGCACTGGAAACACCATATATTTT. Its translation is CATSRDRVGTGNTIYF.

This clonotype was counted many times. J is TRBJ1-1 and V is TRBV6-1; D is unresolved. Germline-derived CDR1 and CDR2 are MNHNS and SASEGT. Trimming removed 0 bases at V and 0 bases at J, with 8 bases between. The CDR3 contains 15 residues. The CDR3 is CASSEALRLNTEAFF. The CDR3, as DNA: TGTGCCAGCAGTGAAGCGCTACGGCTGAACACTGAAGCTTTCTTT.

The V call is TRBV20-1, the J call TRBJ1-2; no clear D. CDR1 and CDR2 (germline): DFQATT, SNEGSKA (reference sequence). This CDR3 is 15 amino acids long. Trimming stripped 3 bases from V and 5 bases from J, with 19 bases between. This chain's CDR3 is CSARSSTQSGYGYTF. The CDR3, as DNA: TGCAGTGCTAGGAGTTCGACGCAATCAGGATATGGCTACACCTTC.

This chain connects TRBV6-2 or TRBV6-3 to TRBJ2-2; maybe TRBD2 (5 bases). The CDR3 sequence is 12 residues long. The V end was cut by 7 bases, the J end by 7 bases, with 10 bases between. In germline, CDR1 is MNHEY, CDR2 SVGEGT. DNA for the CDR3: TGTGCCAGCACCGACTATATCGGGGAGCTGTTTTTT. Its translation: CASTDYIGELFF.

V is TRBV19 and J is TRBJ2-7; no clear D. Germline V gives CDR1 LNHDA, CDR2 SQIVND (reference sequence). This CDR3 spans 14 amino acids. V lost 5 bases, J lost 9 bases, and 20 bases lay in between. CDR3 DNA: TGTGCCAGTAGTCTCCGGGCCAGTTCTGACGGGCAGTACTTC. It encodes CASSLRASSDGQYF. Complete variable domain (other parts from reference TRBV19 and TRBJ2-7): DGGITQSPKYLFRKEGQNVTLSCEQNLNHDAMYWYRQDPGQGLRLIYYSQIVNDFQKGDIAEGYSVSREKKESFPLTVTSAQKNPTAFYLCASSLRASSDGQYFGPGTRLTVT.

V usage is TRBV11-2 and J usage is TRBJ2-7; 9 bases match TRBD1. The CDR3 has 16 amino acids. After removal of 5 bases from V and 2 bases from J, the junction contained 10 bases not matched to a gene. Germline V gives CDR1 SGHAT, CDR2 FQNNGV. In DNA, the CDR3 is TGTGCCAGCAGCCGTGTTGGGACAGGGATTCCCTACGAGCAGTACGTC. Translating it yields CASSRVGTGIPYEQYV.

The chain recombines TRBV7-2 with TRBJ2-7; the D gene is possibly TRBD1 (6 bases). CDR3 size: 14 residues. V was pared by 6 bases and J by 0 bases, with 12 bases between. CDR1 and CDR2 (germline): SGHTA, FQGNSA. CDR3 residues: CASRGQASSYEQYF. The CDR3, as DNA: TGTGCCAGCAGGGGACAAGCCAGCTCCTACGAGCAGTACTTC. The complete variable domain, with remaining parts taken from reference TRBV7-2 and TRBJ2-7, reads GAGVSQSPSNKVTEKGKDVELRCDPISGHTALYWYRQSLGQGLEFLIYFQGNSAPDKSGLPSDRFSAERTGGSVSTLTIQRTQQEDSAVYLCASRGQASSYEQYFGPGTRLTVT.

The chain has TRBV11-2 and TRBJ2-4; 7 bases are a match to TRBD1. CDR1 is SGHAT and CDR2 is FQNNGV in the germline V gene. Trimming took 1 base from V and 7 from J; bases not matched to a gene: 19. CDR3 size: 19 residues. The CDR3 loop is CASSLVWGVGTDLMNIQYF. CDR3 DNA: TGTGCCAGCAGCTTAGTCTGGGGAGTCGGGACAGACCTTATGAACATTCAGTACTTC.

This clonotype has more than one count but fewer than ten. V and J are TRBV19 and TRBJ2-1; 7 nucleotides agree with TRBD1. The J call is uncertain, as TRBJ2-7 better fits the DNA end. Germline-derived CDR1 and CDR2 are LNHDA and SQIVND (reference sequence). The CDR3 loop spans 14 amino acids. CDR3 sequence (DNA): TGTGCCAGTAGTATGGGGGACAGATACTACGAGCAGTACTTC. Amino acid sequence: CASSMGDRYYEQYF.

V usage is TRBV15 and J usage is TRBJ2-7, with a possible D match to TRBD2 (5 bases). Germline V CDR1 and CDR2: LNHNV, YYDKDF (reference sequence). The CDR3 has 13 amino acids. Trimming took off 6 bases at V and 5 bases at J, with 14 bases between the two ends. CDR3 coding DNA: TGTGCCACCAGTTCCGGTCCCGGGGACGAGCAGTACTTC. It yields the protein CATSSGPGDEQYF. Variable domain in full (rest from reference TRBV15 and TRBJ2-7): DAMVIQNPRYQVTQFGKPVTLSCSQTLNHNVMYWYQQKSSQAPKLLFHYYDKDFNNEADTPDNFQSRRPNTSFCFLDIRSPGLGDTAMYLCATSSGPGDEQYFGPGTRLTVT.

The sample holds many counts of this clonotype. DNA for the CDR3: TGTGCCAGCAGCCCCCGACTAGCGGGGGGCCCTAGCACAGATACGCAGTATTTT. This translates into CASSPRLAGGPSTDTQYF. The rearrangement links TRBV13 to TRBJ2-3; 13 bases are a match to TRBD2. The length of the CDR3 is 18 residues. V trimming: 5 bases; J trimming: 0 bases; junction bases outside the gene matches: 8. Germline CDR1 and CDR2: PRHDT and FYEKMQ (reference sequence).

V is TRBV20-1 and J is TRBJ2-1; D not certain. Germline lookup yields CDR1 DFQATT and CDR2 SNEGSKA (reference sequence). Trimming pared 3 bases from V and 3 bases from J, leaving 9 bases between. This CDR3 is built from 13 residues. CDR3 loop: CSASYGVYNEQFF. CDR3 DNA: TGCAGTGCTAGTTACGGAGTCTACAATGAGCAGTTCTTC.

V usage is TRBV7-8 and J usage is TRBJ2-7; D unresolved. The germline CDR1 and CDR2 sequences are SGHVS and FQNEAQ. This CDR3 contains 17 residues. Between the trimmed V and J ends, which lost 1 base and 2 bases, there was a span of 18 bases. As DNA, the CDR3 is TGTGCCAGCAGCTTAGGGGCACCCTTGGGGTGGGCCTACGAGCAGTACTTC. Protein sequence: CASSLGAPLGWAYEQYF.

There are a few counts of this clonotype. A read error is possible here, since a much larger clone lies one base away. The chain uses TRBV6-6 and TRBJ1-1; D gene ambiguous. Germline V gene sequence: CDR1 MNHNY, CDR2 SVGAGI (reference sequence). The CDR3 is 9 residues long. CDR3 DNA: TGTGCCAGCGGTTACGGCCGGATCTTT. This sequence encodes CASGYGRIF.

This clonotype was picked up many times. The J gene is TRBJ1-2, the V gene TRBV6-1, with D tentatively TRBD1 (6 bases). CDR3 length: 13 residues. V lost 8 bases and J lost 5, with 15 bases in between. Germline loops: CDR1 MNHNS, CDR2 SASEGT. CDR3 sequence (DNA): TGTGCCAGCGGACAGTCCGCGACTTATGGCTACACCTTC. It codes for CASGQSATYGYTF.

As concerns this clonotype: A much larger clonotype is one base distant, so this may be a read error. The J gene is TRBJ1-1, the V gene TRBV5-6; D is uncertain. From germline, CDR1 is SGHDT and CDR2 YYEEEE. The CDR3 has 14 residues. Trimming stripped 3 bases from V and 4 bases from J, with 13 bases between. This CDR3 is CASSYPTVSTEAFF. CDR3 DNA: TGTGCCAGCAGCTACCCAACAGTGAGCACTGAAGCTTTCTTT.

This clonotype was recorded only once. The V call is TRBV6-1, the J call TRBJ1-6; unclear D gene. Between the trimmed V and J ends, which lost 5 bases and 1 base, there was a span of 9 bases. Germline V gene sequence: CDR1 MNHNS, CDR2 SASEGT. The CDR3 totals 15 residues. CDR3 sequence reads: CASSPVWSYNSPLHF. CDR3 DNA sequence: TGTGCCAGCAGTCCCGTTTGGTCCTATAATTCACCCCTCCACTTT.

V gene TRBV4-2 combines with J gene TRBJ1-1, with a tentative D call TRBD1 (5 bases). The germline gives CDR1 LGHNA, CDR2 YNFKEQ. The CDR3 is 14 amino acids. V lost 0 bases and J 4 bases, leaving 9 bases between the germline ends. This CDR3 reads CASSQDRGSTEAFF. As DNA, the CDR3 is TGTGCCAGCAGCCAAGATAGGGGTTCCACTGAAGCTTTCTTT.

CDR3 region: CASSLEGLAVNEQFF. The CDR3 DNA follows: TGTGCCAGCAGTTTAGAGGGACTAGCGGTGAATGAGCAGTTCTTC. The V gene is TRBV12-3 or TRBV12-4, the J gene TRBJ2-1, with 11 bases lining up with TRBD2. V lost 1 base to trimming and J lost 7 bases; unmatched junction nucleotides: 3. The CDR3 runs to 15 residues.

This clonotype occurred many times. The CDR3 DNA sequence: TGTGCCAGCAGCTTATTCTCTGAACGGGGCACCTACGAGCAGTACTTC. This translates into CASSLFSERGTYEQYF. The rearrangement uses TRBV7-9 and TRBJ2-7; D could derive from TRBD1 or TRBD2 (5 bases each). V lost 2 bases and J lost 2, with 16 bases in between. CDR3 length: 16 amino acids. CDR1 is SEHNR and CDR2 is FQNEAQ in the germline V gene (reference sequence).

The CDR3 nucleotides read TGTGCCAGCAGTGGGGGGGGCAGGGGCAATTCACCCCTCCACTTT. It specifies CASSGGGRGNSPLHF. The chain combines TRBV25-1 with TRBJ1-6, with D maybe TRBD1 (6 bases). CDR1 and CDR2 from the germline V gene are MGHDK and SYGVNS. The CDR3 sequence is 15 residues long. V was cut by 4 bases and J by 7 bases, with 14 bases left in between.

This clonotype was found many times. The chain employs TRBV29-1 and TRBJ1-2; 7 nucleotides match TRBD1. The CDR3 has 11 amino acids. The V gene's germline CDR1 is SQVTM and CDR2 ANQGSEA. V lost 7 bases and J lost 8; bases outside the gene matches: 7. The CDR3 loop is CSASDRVGYTF. CDR3 bases: TGCAGCGCATCCGACAGGGTCGGCTACACCTTC.

The chain carries TRBV6-2 or TRBV6-3 and TRBJ2-5; the D gene could be TRBD1 or TRBD2 (5 bases each). Germline assignment: CDR1 MNHEY and CDR2 SVGEGT. The CDR3 spans 14 residues. V was clipped by 6 bases and J by 2 bases, with 13 bases between them. CDR3 amino acids: CASRRDPQQETQYF. Written as DNA, the CDR3 is TGTGCCAGCAGGAGGGACCCACAACAAGAGACCCAGTACTTC.